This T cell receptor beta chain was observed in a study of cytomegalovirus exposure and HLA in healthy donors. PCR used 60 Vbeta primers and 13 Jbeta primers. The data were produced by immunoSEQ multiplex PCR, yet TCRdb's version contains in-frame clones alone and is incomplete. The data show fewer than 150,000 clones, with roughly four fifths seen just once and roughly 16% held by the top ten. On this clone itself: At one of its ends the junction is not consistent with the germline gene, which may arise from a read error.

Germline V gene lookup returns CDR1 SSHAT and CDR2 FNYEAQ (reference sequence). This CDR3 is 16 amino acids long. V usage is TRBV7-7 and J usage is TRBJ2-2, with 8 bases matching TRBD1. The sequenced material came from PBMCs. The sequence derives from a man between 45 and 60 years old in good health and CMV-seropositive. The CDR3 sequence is CASSLSLTGVTGELFF. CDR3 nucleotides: TGTGCTAGCAGCTTAAGTCTGACAGGGGTCACCGGGGAGCTGTTTTTT.